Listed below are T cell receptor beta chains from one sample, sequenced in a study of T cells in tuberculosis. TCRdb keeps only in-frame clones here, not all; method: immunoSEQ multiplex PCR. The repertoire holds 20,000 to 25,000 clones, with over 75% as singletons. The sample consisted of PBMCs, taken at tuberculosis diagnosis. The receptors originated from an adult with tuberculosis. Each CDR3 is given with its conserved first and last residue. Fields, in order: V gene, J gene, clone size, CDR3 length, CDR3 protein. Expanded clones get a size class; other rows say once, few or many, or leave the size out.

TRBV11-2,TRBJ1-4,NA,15,CASSPFRDRNEKLFF
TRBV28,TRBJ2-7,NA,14,CASRGLGSTYEQYF
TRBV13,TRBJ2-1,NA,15,CASSFRIAGGNEQFF
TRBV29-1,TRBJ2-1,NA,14,CSVEQGAPYNEQFF
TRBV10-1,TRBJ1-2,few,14,CASSESSLPRGYTF
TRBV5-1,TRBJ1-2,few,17,CASSFLGPSAGGYGYTF
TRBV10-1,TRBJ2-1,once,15,CASSEASGPPNEQFF
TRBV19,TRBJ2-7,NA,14,CATKIAVGAYEQYF
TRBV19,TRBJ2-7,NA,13,CASSIALEYEQYF
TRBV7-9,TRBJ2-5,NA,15,CAILRLAGGKETQYF
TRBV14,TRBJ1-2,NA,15,CASSQPGQGVYGYTF
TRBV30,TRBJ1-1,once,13,CAWRRQGWGEAFF
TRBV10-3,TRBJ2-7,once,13,CAISVEVAYEQYF
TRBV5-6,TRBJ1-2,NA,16,CASSLLVVQGKYGYTF
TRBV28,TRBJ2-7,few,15,CASSLGSGFRSEQYF
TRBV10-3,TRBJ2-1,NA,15,CAISDAWRGHNEQFF
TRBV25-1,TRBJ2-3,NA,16,CASSEFLGTMTDTQYF
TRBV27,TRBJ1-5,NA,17,CASRADRGGYSNQPQHF
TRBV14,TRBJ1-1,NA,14,CASSQEVWGAEAFF
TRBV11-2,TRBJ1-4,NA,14,CASSTGQGNEKLFF
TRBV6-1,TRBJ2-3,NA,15,CASTEGGRAKNTQYF
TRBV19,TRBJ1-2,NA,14,CASSIPGGARGYTF
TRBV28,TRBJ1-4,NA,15,CASSSGDRSNEKLFF
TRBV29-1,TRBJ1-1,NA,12,CSARIATGAAFF
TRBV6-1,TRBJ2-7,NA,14,CASRPGTGLAEQYF
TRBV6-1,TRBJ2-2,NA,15,CASSEVAGATGELFF
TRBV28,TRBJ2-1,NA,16,CASSLLRTSGYNEQFF
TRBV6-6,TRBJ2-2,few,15,CASSHNRQNTGELFF
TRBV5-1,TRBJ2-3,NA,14,CASSLFISEDTQYF
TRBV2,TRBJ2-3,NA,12,CASSVETDTQYF
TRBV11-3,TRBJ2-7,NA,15,CASSRRTGSSYEQYF
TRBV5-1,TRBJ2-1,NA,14,CASRGATGGGEQFF
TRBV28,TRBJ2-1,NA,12,CASSFGGREQFF
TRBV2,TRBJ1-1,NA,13,CASRTKGVTEAFF
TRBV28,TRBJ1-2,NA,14,CASNPTGLNYGYTF
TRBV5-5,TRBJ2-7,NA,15,CASSLSGTGGYEQYF
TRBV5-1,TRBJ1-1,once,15,CASFPDRAGPTEAFF
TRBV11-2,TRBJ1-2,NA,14,CASSLVRGGYGYTF
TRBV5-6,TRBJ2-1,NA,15,CASSFPSGGRFEQFF
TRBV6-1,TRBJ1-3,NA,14,CASSEALVGNTIYF
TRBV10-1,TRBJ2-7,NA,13,CASSDRGSLEQYF
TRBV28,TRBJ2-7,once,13,CASTLGQTYEQYF
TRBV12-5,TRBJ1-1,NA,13,CASGLRENTEAFF
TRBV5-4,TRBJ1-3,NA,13,CASSFSQGNTIYF
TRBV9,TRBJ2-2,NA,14,CASSVLGGAGELFF
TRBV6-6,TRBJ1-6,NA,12,CASTRGYSPLHF
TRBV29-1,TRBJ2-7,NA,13,CSVRTGGFYEQYF
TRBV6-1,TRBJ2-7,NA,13,CASSVESAYEQYF
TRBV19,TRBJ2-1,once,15,CASNRGLVSYNEQFF
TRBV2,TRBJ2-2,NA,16,CASSERDRGLVGELFF
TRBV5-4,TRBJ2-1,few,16,CASSLGVAGGYNEQFF
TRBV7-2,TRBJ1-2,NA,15,CASSVNRGQGYGYTF
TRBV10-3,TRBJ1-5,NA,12,CAISESSQPQHF
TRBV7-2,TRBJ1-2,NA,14,CASSASRGNYGYTF
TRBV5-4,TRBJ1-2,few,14,CASSLAGPNYGYTF
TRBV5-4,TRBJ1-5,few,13,CASSFERDQPQHF
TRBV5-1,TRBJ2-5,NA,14,CASSSGTLQETQYF